This entry describes one T cell receptor beta chain. Its antigen is undetermined. The data were obtained in a study of T cell responses to AZD1222 COVID-19 vaccine. Study-level results: The study identified only five to seven AZD1222 recipients as seropositive at baseline.

Libraries were prepared by immunoSEQ multiplex PCR; TCRdb keeps only in-frame clonotypes and omits some of them. The profile covers 130,000 to 150,000 clones, with over 85% appearing a single time and roughly 1.7% taken by the ten largest. Trimming took 3 bases from V and 5 from J, leaving 27 bases between them. The CDR3 runs to 19 residues. The germline CDR1 and CDR2 sequences are SGDLS and YYNGEE. The clonotype comes from an adult who received the AZD1222 COVID-19 vaccine. The sequences come from peripheral blood, collected 28 days after the second AZD1222 dose. This chain links TRBV9 with TRBJ2-1; no definite D call. CDR3 in DNA: TGTGCCAGCAGCGCCCCCCGACGGGCCAACCAAGGCAAAGACAATGAGCAGTTCTTC. Its protein is CASSAPRRANQGKDNEQFF.